The 11 T cell receptor beta chains presented below share a single source sample, sequenced in a study of T-cell memory formation after mild COVID-19 (dated by TCRdb to the early 2020s). The protocol used for the library was 5' RACE. These reads were obtained on an Illumina NovaSeq 6000. TCRdb's own reprocessing of the public reads used fastp at Q25 and MiXCR and kept productive beta chains. Identical CDR3 proteins give one entry, which carries the most common genes and DNA. The sample has around 470,000 distinct CDR3 sequences on record, about 19% of them singletons. The ten biggest clones cover about 8.8% of the sample. The sample was PBMCs or a T cell subset sorted from them (not recorded which). Receptors were obtained from an adult woman who had mild COVID-19 (a few samples of this study predate the infection). The sample titles of this study are shuffled in the database, so cell type and time point are left out; the donor was told from shared clones.

This clonotype appeared many times. This chain connects TRBV5-5 to TRBJ2-2; D gene uncertain. V was trimmed by 0 bases and J by 1 base, leaving 10 bases between them. The CDR3 consists of 16 residues. In germline, CDR1 is SGHKS, CDR2 YYEKEE (reference sequence). CDR3 protein: CASSLVRIRNTGELFF. As DNA, the CDR3 is TGTGCCAGCAGCTTGGTTAGAATACGGAACACCGGGGAGCTGTTTTTT. Full variable domain (outside the CDR3, taken from reference TRBV5-5 and TRBJ2-2): DAGVTQSPTHLIKTRGQQVTLRCSPISGHKSVSWYQQVLGQGPQFIFQYYEKEERGRGNFPDRFSARQFPNYSSELNVNALLLGDSALYLCASSLVRIRNTGELFFGEGSRLTVL.

The chain couples TRBV29-1 to TRBJ1-2; no definite D call. From germline, CDR1 is SQVTM and CDR2 ANQGSEA. Trimming cost V 2 bases and J 1 base, with 14 bases left between them. CDR3 length: 15 residues. The CDR3, as DNA: TGCAGCGTTGAAAAGCAGTTCATACGTAACTATGGCTACACCTTC. Protein: CSVEKQFIRNYGYTF.

The chain carries TRBV28 and TRBJ2-3, with D perhaps assigned TRBD1 or TRBD2 (5 bases each). The CDR3 has 14 amino acids. In germline, CDR1 is MDHEN, CDR2 SYDVKM. V was pared by 3 bases and J by 7 bases, with 14 bases between. CDR3 in amino acids: CASSFRDEENTQYF. CDR3 DNA sequence: TGTGCCAGCAGTTTCAGGGACGAGGAGAATACGCAGTATTTT.

The gene calls are TRBV20-1 and TRBJ2-5, with 7 nucleotides matching TRBD1. V trimming: 6 bases; J trimming: 2 bases; junction bases outside the gene matches: 9. This CDR3 spans 14 amino acids. Per the germline V gene, CDR1 is DFQATT and CDR2 is SNEGSKA (reference sequence). CDR3 region: CSAHDRASQETQYF. The CDR3 region has the DNA TGCAGTGCACATGACAGGGCTTCTCAAGAGACCCAGTACTTC.

The V call is TRBV12-3 or TRBV12-4, the J call TRBJ2-3; 7 nucleotides line up with TRBD2. V dropped 5 bases and J dropped 0; count of bases not matched to a gene: 14. CDR3 length equals 18 residues. CDR3 sequence: CASSPPLWGDYSTDTQYF. CDR3 nucleotide sequence: TGTGCCAGCAGTCCGCCATTGTGGGGGGACTATAGCACAGATACGCAGTATTTT.

The rearrangement joins TRBV5-5 to TRBJ2-7, with 11 bases matching TRBD2. V shed 0 bases and J 1 base; nucleotides not matched to a gene: 9. The CDR3 consists of 18 residues. CDR1 is SGHKS and CDR2 is YYEKEE in the germline V gene (reference sequence). This chain's CDR3 is CASSLVGSSGGTSYEQYF. The CDR3 DNA follows: TGTGCCAGCAGCTTGGTTGGGTCTAGCGGGGGGACTTCCTACGAGCAGTACTTC.

The chain recombines TRBV7-9 with TRBJ1-2; D call uncertain. The CDR3 has 15 residues. Looked up from germline, CDR1 is SEHNR and CDR2 is FQNEAQ (reference sequence). V was cut by 0 bases and J by 0 bases, with 8 bases left in between. The CDR3 here is CASSLADYANYGYTF. CDR3 in DNA: TGTGCCAGCAGCTTAGCAGATTACGCTAACTATGGCTACACCTTC.

This rearrangement joins TRBV7-9 to TRBJ2-7; TRBD1 matches 8 bases. The J segment lost 2 bases and the V segment lost 4 bases, leaving 4 bases of the junction unmatched. Germline V CDR1 and CDR2: SEHNR, FQNEAQ (reference sequence). CDR3 length equals 14 residues. CDR3 region: CASSSLQGAYEQYF. CDR3 sequence (DNA): TGTGCCAGCAGCTCCCTACAGGGGGCCTACGAGCAGTACTTC. The full variable domain, with the rest looked up from reference TRBV7-9 and TRBJ2-7, is DTGVSQNPRHKITKRGQNVTFRCDPISEHNRLYWYRQTLGQGPEFLTYFQNEAQLEKSRLLSDRFSAERPKGSFSTLEIQRTEQGDSAMYLCASSSLQGAYEQYFGPGTRLTVT.

This rearrangement joins TRBV27 to TRBJ2-7, with a possible D match to TRBD2 (5 bases). Germline CDR1 and CDR2: MNHEY and SMNVEV (reference sequence). The CDR3 has 16 amino acids. Trimming left V 0 bases short and J 3 bases short, with 15 bases between. The CDR3 sequence is CASSLSWRHSSYEQYF. The CDR3 DNA follows: TGTGCCAGCAGTTTATCTTGGAGGCACTCTAGCTACGAGCAGTACTTC.

In this sample, this clonotype turned up many times. The chain joins TRBV2 to TRBJ2-3; D is uncertain. CDR1 and CDR2 from the germline V gene are SNHLY and FYNNEI. This CDR3 has 14 amino acids. The V end was cut by 4 bases, the J end by 1 base, with 9 bases between. CDR3 protein: CASSAYSGTDTQYF. The CDR3 DNA reads as TGTGCCAGCAGTGCTTACAGCGGCACAGATACGCAGTATTTT. The whole variable domain, filled in from reference TRBV2 and TRBJ2-3, reads EPEVTQTPSHQVTQMGQEVILRCVPISNHLYFYWYRQILGQKVEFLVSFYNNEISEKSEIFDDQFSVERPDGSNFTLKIRSTKLEDSAMYFCASSAYSGTDTQYFGPGTRLTVL.

The chain recombines TRBV5-6 with TRBJ1-1; 7 bases fit TRBD1. The CDR3 extends over 13 amino acids. The V gene end was trimmed by 4 bases and the J gene end by 8 bases; junction bases not matched to a gene: 8. Germline loops: CDR1 SGHDT, CDR2 YYEEEE. The DNA for the CDR3 is TGTGCCAGCAGCGGTACAGGGGTCGCAGAAGCTTTCTTT. It yields the protein CASSGTGVAEAFF.